The rows below give T cell receptor beta chains drawn from one sample of a study of PD-1 blockade in classical Hodgkin lymphoma. Profiling relied on immunoSEQ multiplex PCR, and the TCRdb table lists in-frame clones only, not all of them. The sample has tens of thousands of clones, about 83% seen once. Sequenced material: CD4+ T cells from blood, taken at baseline. The receptors derive from a human donor with classical Hodgkin lymphoma. CDR3s include the opening cysteine and the closing phenylalanine or tryptophan. A D gene is named only where the DNA matches it firmly. Clone size is not always given. Where it is, it says once, few, many or a class for expanded clones.

d_call	v_call	j_call	clone_size	cdr3_nt	cdr3_aa
-	TRBV5-1	TRBJ1-2	few	TGCGCCAGCAGCTTGGTTGACGTCTACTTC	CASSLVDVYF
-	TRBV18	TRBJ1-2	-	TGTGCCAGCTCCATAACAGGAGCAGACAACTATGGCTACACCTTC	CASSITGADNYGYTF
TRBD1	TRBV7-8	TRBJ1-5	few	TGTGCCAGCAGCTTAGCTGGGGGACAGGGGTACAATCAGCCCCAGCATTTT	CASSLAGGQGYNQPQHF
TRBD1	TRBV29-1	TRBJ1-2	-	TGCACCGCAGGGGGGGGTAACTATGGCTACACCTTC	CTAGGGNYGYTF
-	TRBV11-3	TRBJ2-2	-	TGTGCCAGCAGCTTAAAAGGGGCCGGGGAGCTGTTTTTT	CASSLKGAGELFF
-	TRBV7-2	TRBJ2-1	-	TGTGCCAGCAGCTTCCGGGGAGGTGACTACAATGAGCAGTTCTTC	CASSFRGGDYNEQFF
-	TRBV19	TRBJ2-7	-	TGTGCCAGTAGTGTCCGGGAGACCTACGAGCAGTACTTC	CASSVRETYEQYF
TRBD1	TRBV6-5	TRBJ1-6	once	TGTGCCAGCAGTTACTCTTCCGGGACAGGGCGTTCACCCCTCCACTTT	CASSYSSGTGRSPLHF
-	TRBV4-1	TRBJ1-2	-	TGCGCCAGCAGTTCCGACAACTATGGCTACACCTTC	CASSSDNYGYTF
-	TRBV11-3	TRBJ2-7	-	TGTGCCAGCAGCCCTGCCGTCGGGACATCTGGTATCCACGAGCAGTACTTC	CASSPAVGTSGIHEQYF
-	TRBV6-5	TRBJ2-7	-	TGTGCCAGCAGTTACACATCCAGGGGCTACCACGAGCAGTACTTC	CASSYTSRGYHEQYF
-	TRBV7-9	TRBJ1-1	-	TGTGCCAGCAGCTTATTGGGGGGGGTCACTGAAGCTTTCTTT	CASSLLGGVTEAFF
TRBD1	TRBV7-2	TRBJ1-1	-	TGTGCCAGCAGCTTAGAGGGATCCAGGGGGGATACTGAAGCTTTCTTT	CASSLEGSRGDTEAFF
-	TRBV28	TRBJ1-1	-	TGTGCCAGCAGTCCGGGGCTTCCTGCTGAAGCTTTCTTT	CASSPGLPAEAFF
TRBD1	TRBV7-9	TRBJ1-4	-	TGTGCCAGCAGCACCAGACAGGGATCAACTAATGAAAAACTGTTTTTT	CASSTRQGSTNEKLFF
TRBD1	TRBV7-2	TRBJ1-5	-	TGTGCCAGCAGCTCAGGGACAGCACGCAATCAGCCCCAGCATTTT	CASSSGTARNQPQHF
-	TRBV29-1	TRBJ2-3	-	TGCAGCGTTTCTGGGAAAGATACGCAGTATTTT	CSVSGKDTQYF
-	TRBV6-6	TRBJ2-7	-	TGTGCCAGCAGTTACAACGGCTACGAGCAGTACTTC	CASSYNGYEQYF
-	TRBV19	TRBJ1-1	-	TGTGCCAGTAGTATACAATTTGGGAACACTGAAGCTTTCTTT	CASSIQFGNTEAFF
-	TRBV4-3	TRBJ1-3	-	TGCGCCAGCAGTCAAATTGGGAGCTCTGGAAACACCATATATTTT	CASSQIGSSGNTIYF
TRBD1	TRBV5-1	TRBJ1-1	-	TGCGCCAGCAAGGGACAGTTCACGAACACTGAAGCTTTCTTT	CASKGQFTNTEAFF
TRBD2	TRBV7-3	TRBJ2-1	once	TGTGCCAGCAGCTGGTCTAGCGGGGACTCCTACAATGAGCAGTTCTTC	CASSWSSGDSYNEQFF
TRBD1	TRBV10-3	TRBJ2-7	-	TGTGCCATCAGTGAGCCGACCCCCCTAGTAGGGGGCCACGAGCAGTACTTC	CAISEPTPLVGGHEQYF
-	TRBV7-9	TRBJ1-2	-	TGTGCCAGCAGCTTTAACAACTATGGCTACACCTTC	CASSFNNYGYTF